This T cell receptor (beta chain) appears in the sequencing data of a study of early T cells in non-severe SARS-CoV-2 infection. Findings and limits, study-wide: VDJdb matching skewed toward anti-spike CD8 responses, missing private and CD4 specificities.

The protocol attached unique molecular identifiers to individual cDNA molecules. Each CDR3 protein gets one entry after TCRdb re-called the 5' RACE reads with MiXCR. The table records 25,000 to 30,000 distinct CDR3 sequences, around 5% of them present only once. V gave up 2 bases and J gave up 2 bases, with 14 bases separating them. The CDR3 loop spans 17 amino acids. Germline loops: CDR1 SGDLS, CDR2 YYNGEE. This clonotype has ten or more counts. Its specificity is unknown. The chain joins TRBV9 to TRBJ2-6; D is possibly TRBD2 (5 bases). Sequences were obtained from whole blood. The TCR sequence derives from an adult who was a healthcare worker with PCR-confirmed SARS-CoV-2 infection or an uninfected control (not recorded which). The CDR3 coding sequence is TGTGCCAGCAGCGTTTATCACGGACTGACTGGGGCCAACGTCCTGACTTTC. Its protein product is CASSVYHGLTGANVLTF.